One sample yielded the 27 T cell receptor beta chains listed below, sequenced in a study of cytomegalovirus exposure and HLA in healthy donors (dated by TCRdb to 2016 to 2017). Library preparation was by the immunoSEQ multiplex PCR assay. A mixture of 60 forward primers for TCR Vbeta segments and 13 reverse primers for TCR Jbeta segments was used in the multiplex PCR. TCRdb provides this immuneACCESS table in a form limited to in-frame rearrangements. Some clones are lacking; in checked studies, under half of them reflect an unresolved V gene, and why the rest are absent is not known. The sample table shows approximately 220,000 clones, and less than 85% are seen once. Approximately 0.6% of the sample is in the top ten clones. The specimen sequenced was PBMCs. These receptors came from a young man in good health and CMV-seronegative.

This clone was observed a single time. In nucleotides, the CDR3 is TGTGCCTGGCGTGCGGGTCAGAACTATGGCTACACCTTC. Its protein is CAWRAGQNYGYTF. The chain joins TRBV30 to TRBJ1-2; D call uncertain. Germline CDR1 and CDR2: GTSNPN and SVGIG (reference sequence). The V and J ends lost 5 bases and 2 bases respectively, with 12 bases between them. The CDR3 runs to 13 residues.

The rearrangement links TRBV5-6 to TRBJ1-1, with D possibly TRBD1 on 5 matching bases. Looked up from germline, CDR1 is SGHDT and CDR2 is YYEEEE. This CDR3 is 13 amino acids long. V was shortened by 2 bases and J by 3 bases, with 8 bases between the two germline ends. The chain's CDR3 is CASSFGGDTEAFF. DNA for the CDR3: TGTGCCAGCAGCTTCGGGGGGGACACTGAAGCTTTCTTT.

The chain combines TRBV5-1 with TRBJ2-1; 11 bases line up with TRBD2. Germline lookup yields CDR1 SGHRS and CDR2 YFSETQ. The CDR3 runs to 16 residues. V shed 2 bases and J 5 bases; nucleotides not matched to a gene: 6. The CDR3 DNA is TGCGCCAGCAGCTTTCTAGCGGGAGGAAAAGACAATGAGCAGTTCTTC. Amino acids: CASSFLAGGKDNEQFF.

This chain joins TRBV15 and TRBJ2-1; a weak D match, TRBD2 (6 bases). The CDR3 sequence is 14 residues long. V was pared by 0 bases and J by 6 bases, with 9 bases between. CDR1 LNHNV and CDR2 YYDKDF come from the germline V gene (reference sequence). CDR3 amino acids: CATSREAGSNEQFF. CDR3 bases: TGTGCCACCAGCAGAGAGGCGGGATCCAATGAGCAGTTCTTC. The full variable domain, its missing parts supplied by reference TRBV15 and TRBJ2-1, is DAMVIQNPRYQVTQFGKPVTLSCSQTLNHNVMYWYQQKSSQAPKLLFHYYDKDFNNEADTPDNFQSRRPNTSFCFLDIRSPGLGDTAMYLCATSREAGSNEQFFGPGTRLTVL.

This clone was observed a handful of times. V is TRBV2 and J is TRBJ2-1, with D perhaps TRBD1 (5 bases). Per the germline V gene, CDR1 is SNHLY and CDR2 is FYNNEI. Trimming pared 5 bases from V and 15 bases from J, leaving 20 bases between. The CDR3 runs to 13 residues. The CDR3 sequence is CASSSSLVWGRFF. CDR3 DNA: TGTGCCAGCAGTTCCTCGCTAGTTTGGGGCCGGTTCTTC.

V gene TRBV5-1 combines with J gene TRBJ2-2, with 8 bases identical to TRBD2. After removal of 5 bases from V and 4 bases from J, the junction contained 13 bases not matched to a gene. Looked up from germline, CDR1 is SGHRS and CDR2 is YFSETQ. This CDR3 comprises 17 residues. CDR3 DNA sequence: TGCGCCAGCAGGCGAGGGTACGGGAGGGCTGCCACCGGGGAGCTGTTTTTT. Translation: CASRRGYGRAATGELFF.

The chain has TRBV27 and TRBJ2-3; 12 nucleotides align to TRBD2. The CDR3 runs 15 residues. J gave up 3 bases and V 5 bases, and 3 bases lay outside the gene matches. Germline-derived CDR1 and CDR2 are MNHEY and SMNVEV (reference sequence). The CDR3 region is CASSAGTSGTDTQYF. The DNA of the CDR3 is TGTGCCAGCAGTGCCGGGACTAGCGGGACAGATACGCAGTATTTT.

The V call is TRBV28, the J call TRBJ1-1, with 9 positions matching TRBD1. Germline CDR1 MDHEN, CDR2 SYDVKM. J gave up 4 bases and V 5 bases, and 2 bases lay outside the gene matches. This CDR3 is 13 amino acids long. CDR3 in amino acids: CASSKTGGTEAFF. As DNA, the CDR3 is TGTGCCAGCAGTAAGACAGGGGGCACTGAAGCTTTCTTT.

V usage is TRBV19 and J usage is TRBJ2-5; weak D call: TRBD2 (6 bases). The V gene's germline CDR1 is LNHDA and CDR2 SQIVND (reference sequence). The CDR3 contains 14 residues. Trimming removed 3 bases at V and 4 bases at J, with 12 bases between. CDR3 in amino acids: CASSIGGIGETQYF. Here the CDR3 DNA reads TGTGCCAGTAGTATCGGGGGAATTGGAGAGACCCAGTACTTC.

This clone was observed a few times. The rearrangement links TRBV6-5 to TRBJ1-2; D is uncertain. CDR3 length equals 15 residues. The V and J ends lost 1 base and 4 bases respectively, with 13 bases between them. Per the germline V gene, CDR1 is MNHEY and CDR2 is SVGAGI. The CDR3 loop reads CASSYWVPGLYGYTF. The CDR3 region has the DNA TGTGCCAGCAGTTACTGGGTACCGGGTCTCTATGGCTACACCTTC.

This clone was found once. The gene calls are TRBV28 and TRBJ2-1; 11 nucleotides line up with TRBD2. The J segment lost 6 bases and the V segment lost 4 bases, leaving 5 bases of the junction unmatched. Germline V lookup: CDR1 MDHEN, CDR2 SYDVKM. This CDR3 comprises 15 residues. CDR3 DNA: TGTGCCAGCAGTTGGCCCGGGACTAGCGGCAATGAGCAGTTCTTC. It specifies CASSWPGTSGNEQFF.

This clone was seen a few times. This rearrangement joins TRBV6-1 to TRBJ2-7; D is perhaps TRBD1 (8 bases). CDR3 length equals 15 residues. Trimming stripped 4 bases from V and 3 bases from J, with 16 bases between. CDR1 MNHNS and CDR2 SASEGT come from the germline V gene. The CDR3 is CASSARGTGDYEQYF. CDR3 DNA sequence: TGTGCCAGCAGTGCGCGGGGGACAGGTGACTACGAGCAGTACTTC.

J is TRBJ1-5 and V is TRBV28; 9 positions match TRBD1. The J segment lost 5 bases and the V segment lost 6 bases, leaving 5 bases of the junction unmatched. The germline V gene encodes CDR1 MDHEN and CDR2 SYDVKM. The CDR3 length is 14 residues. CDR3 DNA sequence: TGTGCCAGCAGACCGGGACAGGGCTATCAGCCCCAGCATTTT. It is translated as CASRPGQGYQPQHF.

The chain recombines TRBV7-9 with TRBJ2-1; 10 positions match TRBD2. The CDR3 has 17 amino acids. With 5 bases clipped from V and 3 bases from J, the junction kept 10 bases outside the gene matches. The germline V gene has CDR1 SEHNR and CDR2 FQNEAQ (reference sequence). CDR3 region: CASSPAFGLAVYNEQFF. As DNA, the CDR3 is TGTGCCAGCAGCCCTGCCTTTGGACTAGCGGTCTACAATGAGCAGTTCTTC. Drawing the rest from reference TRBV7-9 and TRBJ2-1, the complete variable domain is DTGVSQNPRHKITKRGQNVTFRCDPISEHNRLYWYRQTLGQGPEFLTYFQNEAQLEKSRLLSDRFSAERPKGSFSTLEIQRTEQGDSAMYLCASSPAFGLAVYNEQFFGPGTRLTVL.

This chain joins TRBV5-1 and TRBJ2-1, with 8 bases fitting TRBD1. The CDR3 extends over 18 amino acids. Trimming at V came to 0 bases and at J to 15 bases, leaving 23 bases not matched to a gene. The V gene's germline CDR1 is SGHRS and CDR2 YFSETQ. CDR3 sequence: CASSLGGQGGGEPGLLFF. The DNA for the CDR3 is TGCGCCAGCAGCTTGGGCGGACAGGGTGGCGGGGAACCTGGCCTCTTGTTCTTC.

Only one count was recorded for this clone. The chain is built from TRBV19 and TRBJ2-7; 8 nucleotides line up with TRBD1. The CDR3 contains 16 residues. Losses at the gene ends were 3 bases for V and 3 bases for J; bases not matched to a gene: 10. Germline V CDR1 and CDR2: LNHDA, SQIVND (reference sequence). The CDR3 DNA reads as TGTGCCAGTAGTATGAGGTTGGCAGGGGGCGTCTACGAGCAGTACTTC. This gives the protein CASSMRLAGGVYEQYF.

The chain joins TRBV2 to TRBJ2-7, with TRBD2 identical over 9 bases. The CDR3 totals 18 residues. Germline V CDR1 and CDR2: SNHLY, FYNNEI. V trimming: 1 base; J trimming: 5 bases; junction bases outside the gene matches: 15. For the CDR3, the DNA is TGTGCCAGCAGTGAAGTGGCCTTAGCGGGAGACAATCCCCACGAGCAGTACTTC. This translates into CASSEVALAGDNPHEQYF.

The chain carries TRBV18 and TRBJ1-2; weak D call: TRBD1 (6 bases). Germline lookup yields CDR1 KGHSH and CDR2 LQKENI. Trimming removed 6 bases from V and 2 bases from J, with 13 bases in between. The CDR3 sequence is 14 residues long. The CDR3 sequence is CASSPNGQNYGYTF. The CDR3 coding sequence is TGTGCCAGCTCCCCAAACGGACAGAACTATGGCTACACCTTC.

The gene calls are TRBV29-1 and TRBJ1-2; D possibly corresponds to TRBD1 (6 bases). The germline V gene has CDR1 SQVTM and CDR2 ANQGSEA. The V gene lost 2 bases and the J gene lost 4 bases, with 14 bases spanning the gap. The CDR3 length is 14 residues. The CDR3, as DNA: TGCAGCGTTGAATGGACAGCCTATAGCTATGGCTACACCTTC. Its translation: CSVEWTAYSYGYTF.

The rearrangement links TRBV29-1 to TRBJ2-1; D is possibly TRBD2 (6 bases). Germline V gene sequence: CDR1 SQVTM, CDR2 ANQGSEA. Trimming took 7 bases from V and 5 from J, leaving 24 bases between them. The CDR3 sequence is 16 residues long. CDR3 protein: CSAPRGWGGTHNEQFF. The CDR3 coding sequence is TGCAGCGCCCCCCGAGGCTGGGGAGGAACCCACAATGAGCAGTTCTTC.

The rearrangement uses TRBV27 and TRBJ2-5, with a possible D match to TRBD1 (6 bases). The germline gives CDR1 MNHEY, CDR2 SMNVEV (reference sequence). V gave up 6 bases and J gave up 1 base, with 15 bases separating them. This CDR3 has 15 residues. The CDR3 protein is CASRGAGLPQETQYF. In DNA form, the CDR3 reads TGTGCCAGCAGGGGGGCGGGTCTGCCCCAAGAGACCCAGTACTTC.

The rearrangement uses TRBV29-1 and TRBJ2-1; TRBD2 agrees at 14 bases. This CDR3 contains 16 residues. Germline loops: CDR1 SQVTM, CDR2 ANQGSEA. The trim removed 3 bases at V and 8 bases at J, leaving 9 bases unmatched. The CDR3 region is CSVDRLAGGPKDEQFF. The CDR3 DNA reads as TGCAGCGTTGATCGACTAGCGGGAGGGCCTAAAGATGAGCAGTTCTTC.

This clone appeared a few times. The chain has TRBV29-1 and TRBJ2-5; 10 bases line up with TRBD2. Germline V lookup: CDR1 SQVTM, CDR2 ANQGSEA. The J segment lost 4 bases and the V segment lost 3 bases, leaving 14 bases of the junction unmatched. The CDR3 is 17 amino acids. The CDR3 nucleotides read TGCAGCGTTGATGAGTTAGTGGGACTAGCGCCCCCAGAGACCCAGTACTTC. This codes for CSVDELVGLAPPETQYF.

The chain uses TRBV4-1 and TRBJ2-3, with 9 bases identical to TRBD2. Per germline, CDR1 MGHRA and CDR2 YSYEKL. After removal of 0 bases from V and 2 bases from J, the junction contained 6 bases not matched to a gene. The CDR3 sequence is 17 residues long. The CDR3 nucleotides are TGCGCCAGCAGCCAAGATCGTAGCGGGAGAATCACAGATACGCAGTATTTT. It encodes CASSQDRSGRITDTQYF.

The rearrangement joins TRBV9 to TRBJ2-3; 12 bases fit TRBD2. Trimming took 0 bases from V and 1 from J; bases not matched to a gene: 6. The CDR3 runs 18 residues. The V gene's germline CDR1 is SGDLS and CDR2 YYNGEE. Here the CDR3 reads CASSVVASGRAGTDTQYF. The CDR3 coding sequence is TGTGCCAGCAGCGTAGTCGCTAGCGGGAGGGCCGGCACAGATACGCAGTATTTT.

The table lists this clone with a count of one. The chain links TRBV10-1 to TRBJ1-3, with D uncertain. Deletions cut 2 bases from V and 0 bases from J, with 5 bases between. The germline gives CDR1 WNHNN, CDR2 SYGVQD (reference sequence). The CDR3 runs to 14 residues. DNA for the CDR3: TGCGCCAGCAGTGAGGCCAGCTCTGGAAACACCATATATTTT. Amino acids: CASSEASSGNTIYF.

This clone has just one count. The genes are TRBV29-1 and TRBJ1-1; D not certain. Trimming took off 7 bases at V and 8 bases at J, with 20 bases between the two ends. The CDR3 length is 13 residues. Per the germline V gene, CDR1 is SQVTM and CDR2 is ANQGSEA. Here the CDR3 DNA reads TGCAGCGCCCCCGACCGAGGAAAGAACGAAGCTTTCTTT. It codes for CSAPDRGKNEAFF.